This T cell receptor (beta chain) derives from a study of T cells in localized non-small cell lung cancer. Findings and caveats of the study: Longer overall survival associated with higher blood T cell density; shorter survival with higher adjacent-lung clonality. Only one tumor region was sequenced, so heterogeneity remains possible. Of the top 100 tumor clones, median about 56 were in adjacent lung, around 28 among its top 100.

On this clone: What it binds is not known.

Profiling relied on immunoSEQ multiplex PCR, and the TCRdb table lists in-frame clones only, not all of them. The table shows 15,000 to 20,000 clones, with around 80% occurring only once. The sample in question was peripheral blood, obtained before any cancer treatment. The receptor's source is a male donor older than 55 with stage I lung adenocarcinoma.

The CDR3 sequence: CASSRTDTQYF. CDR3 in DNA: TGTGCCAGCTCGCGCACAGATACGCAGTATTTT. This chain links TRBV18 with TRBJ2-3; D is unresolved. CDR3 length: 11 amino acids. The germline gives CDR1 KGHSH, CDR2 LQKENI. Trimming removed 6 bases from V and 1 base from J, with 2 bases in between.